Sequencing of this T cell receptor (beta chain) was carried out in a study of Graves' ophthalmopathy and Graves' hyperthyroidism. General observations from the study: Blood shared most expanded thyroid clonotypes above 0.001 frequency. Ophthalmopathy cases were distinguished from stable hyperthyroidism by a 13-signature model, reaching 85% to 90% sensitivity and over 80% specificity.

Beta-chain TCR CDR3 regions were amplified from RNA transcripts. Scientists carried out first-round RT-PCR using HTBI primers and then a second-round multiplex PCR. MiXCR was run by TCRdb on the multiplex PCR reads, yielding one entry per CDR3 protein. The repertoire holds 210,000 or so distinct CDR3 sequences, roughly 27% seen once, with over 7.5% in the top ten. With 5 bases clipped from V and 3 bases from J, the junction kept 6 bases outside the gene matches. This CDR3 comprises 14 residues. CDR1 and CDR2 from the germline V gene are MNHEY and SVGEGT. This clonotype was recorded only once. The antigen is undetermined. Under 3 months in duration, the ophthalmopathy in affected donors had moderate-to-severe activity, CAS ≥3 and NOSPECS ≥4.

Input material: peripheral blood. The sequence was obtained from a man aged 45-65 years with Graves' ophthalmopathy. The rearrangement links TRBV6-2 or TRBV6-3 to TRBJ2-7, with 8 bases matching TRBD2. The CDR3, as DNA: TGTGCCAGCAGTCCCCGGGGGGGATACTACGAGCAGTACTTC. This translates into CASSPRGGYYEQYF.